Given below is one TCR beta chain in context. Its antigen is still unknown. This record belongs to a study of cytomegalovirus exposure and HLA in healthy donors. This CDR3 has 17 amino acids. The J segment lost 2 bases and the V segment lost 0 bases, leaving 11 bases of the junction unmatched. The germline gives CDR1 SQVTM, CDR2 ANQGSEA. A multiplex PCR was run with 60 Vbeta primers and 13 Jbeta primers. The method was immunoSEQ multiplex PCR; TCRdb's version includes in-frame clones alone and lacks a portion of them. The repertoire holds about 160,000 clones, nearly 80% seen once, with 0.85% to 1% in the top ten. The study's findings and limits: Earlier findings revealed that most TCR beta V segments proved productive either about 87% or about 30% of the time. A few chains tied to CMV proved CMV antigen-specific in vitro. Follow-up analysis later connected one missense variant in DCLRE1C with trimming of TCR beta V- and J-genes.

The sequenced sample was PBMCs. The chain employs TRBV29-1 and TRBJ2-5, with 8 bases aligning to TRBD2. The clonotype originates from a woman aged 45-59 years in good health and CMV-seropositive. The CDR3 loop is CSVEDWKGAGVQETQYF. Here the CDR3 DNA reads TGCAGCGTTGAAGATTGGAAAGGAGCGGGGGTACAAGAGACCCAGTACTTC. Supplemented by reference TRBV29-1 and TRBJ2-5, the full variable domain reads SAVISQKPSRDICQRGTSLTIQCQVDSQVTMMFWYRQQPGQSLTLIATANQGSEATYESGFVIDKFPISRPNLTFSTLTVSNMSPEDSSIYLCSVEDWKGAGVQETQYFGPGTRLLVL.